This T cell receptor (beta chain) derives from a study of blood T cell repertoires in COVID-19. Only one count was recorded for this clone. The Seattle patients, enrolled during active infection, were followed longitudinally. Germline V CDR1 and CDR2: MNHNS, SASEGT. V trimming: 2 bases; J trimming: 7 bases; junction bases outside the gene matches: 8. This CDR3 has 15 residues. Produced via immunoSEQ multiplex PCR; TCRdb's table is partial and in-frame only. Here the sample spans fewer than 250,000 clones, around 80% being singletons. The V gene is TRBV6-1, the J gene TRBJ1-5; 7 bases agree with TRBD1. The sequenced sample consisted of peripheral blood. This clonotype originated in a woman aged 55-70 years with COVID-19, enrolled during active disease. The CDR3 nucleotides read TGTGCCAGCAGTGAAATGACAGGGATTGGACAGCCCCAGCATTTT. Translating it yields CASSEMTGIGQPQHF.